This T cell receptor (beta chain) stems from a study of blood T cell repertoires in COVID-19. In the study overall: Italy, Spain and the United States were the sources of the convalescent and acute COVID-19 samples. The cDNA or gDNA used as material had been derived from T cells, B-cell-depleted T cells, or PBMCs.

As originally analysed: The assay estimated nucleated cells by amplifying reference gene primers. Data came from immunoSEQ multiplex PCR; TCRdb stores just in-frame clones and leaves some out. That table furnishes V, J and clone size, whereas the DNA furnished D and trimming. The repertoire consists of 250,000 to 300,000 clones, with approximately 86% occurring once and the leading ten covering 3.1%. The CDR3 extends over 17 amino acids. V was pared by 0 bases and J by 9 bases, with 14 bases of the junction left unmatched. Looked up from germline, CDR1 is MNHEY and CDR2 is SVGEGT. V gene TRBV6-2 or TRBV6-3 combines with J gene TRBJ2-1; 7 positions match TRBD2. Sample: peripheral blood. The TCR originated in a woman under 30 with acute or convalescent COVID-19. CDR3 DNA sequence: TGTGCCAGCAGTTACTCGGGTGGCGGGAGTTCGCGGGTTGAGCAGTTCTTC. This gives the protein CASSYSGGGSSRVEQFF.